This TCR beta chain was recovered during a study of beta chain features in type 1 diabetes. Notes on the study in general: Moderate yet significant TCRB CDR3 shortening was seen in Type 1 diabetes patients in all four CD4+ subsets. Sampled from patients, naive, central memory and Treg TCRB repertoires appeared more similar than those sampled from healthy donors. Cells that show high TCR expression could be over-represented by cDNA sequencing.

Notes on this clone: Antigen unknown.

CDR1 and CDR2 (germline): SGHNT, YYREEE (reference sequence). V lost 4 bases and J lost 4, with 11 bases in between. This CDR3 is built from 13 residues. CD4+ naive, central memory, regulatory and stem cell-like memory cells were sorted via CD45RO/CCR7/CD25/CD127/CD95/CD27. Of the isolated RNA, all was reverse transcribed, and so the sequenced material was expressed TCRB transcripts. The method was immunoSEQ multiplex PCR; TCRdb's version includes in-frame clones alone and lacks a portion of them. The data hold roughly 330,000 clones, with approximately 12% observed a single time. This chain connects TRBV5-4 to TRBJ2-5; D gene unclear. The source of this sequence is a woman aged 18-30 years with type 1 diabetes. Sequenced: naive CD4+ T cells from blood. CDR3 nucleotide sequence: TGTGCCAGCAGCGCCGAGGTTAGAGAGACCCAGTACTTC. Amino acid sequence: CASSAEVRETQYF. The full variable domain, with the rest looked up from reference TRBV5-4 and TRBJ2-5, is ETGVTQSPTHLIKTRGQQVTLRCSSQSGHNTVSWYQQALGQGPQFIFQYYREEENGRGNFPPRFSGLQFPNYSSELNVNALELDDSALYLCASSAEVRETQYFGPGTRLLVL.